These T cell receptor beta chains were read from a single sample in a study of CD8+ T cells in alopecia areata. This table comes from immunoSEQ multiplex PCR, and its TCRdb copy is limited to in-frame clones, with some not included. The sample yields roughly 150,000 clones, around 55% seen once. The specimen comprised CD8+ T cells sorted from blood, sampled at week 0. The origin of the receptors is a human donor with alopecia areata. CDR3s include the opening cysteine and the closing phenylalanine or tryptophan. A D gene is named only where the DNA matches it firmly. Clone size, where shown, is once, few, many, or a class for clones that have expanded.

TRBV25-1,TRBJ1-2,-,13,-,TGTGCCAGCAGTGGCGACTTAAACTATGGCTACACCTTC,CASSGDLNYGYTF
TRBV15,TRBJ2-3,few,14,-,TGTGCCACCAGCAGAGCGGGGTTAGTGGATACGCAGTATTTT,CATSRAGLVDTQYF
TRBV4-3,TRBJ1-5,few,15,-,TGCGCCAGCAGCCAAGACAGGGGCCCCAATCAGCCCCAGCATTTT,CASSQDRGPNQPQHF
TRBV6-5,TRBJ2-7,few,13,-,TGTGCCAGCAGTTTCTTCGACGGCTACGAGCAGTACTTC,CASSFFDGYEQYF
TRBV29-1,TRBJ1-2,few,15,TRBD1,TGCAGCGCACGACCCCCGGGACAGGGGCACTATGGCTACACCTTC,CSARPPGQGHYGYTF
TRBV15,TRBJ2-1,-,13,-,TGTGCCACCAGCAGAGGCGAGGGGAATGAGCAGTTCTTC,CATSRGEGNEQFF
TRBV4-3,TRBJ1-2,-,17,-,TGCGCCAGCAGCCAAGAATGGGGTGGGGGGACCCAGTATGGCTACACCTTC,CASSQEWGGGTQYGYTF
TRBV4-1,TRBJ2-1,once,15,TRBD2,TGCGCCAGCAGCCAATGGGCGGGGGGGTTCGATGAGCAGTTCTTC,CASSQWAGGFDEQFF
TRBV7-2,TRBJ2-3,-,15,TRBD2,TGTGCCAGCGTAGCGGGGTGGGGAATCACAGATACGCAGTATTTT,CASVAGWGITDTQYF
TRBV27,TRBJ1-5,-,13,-,TGTGCCAGCAGTTTATCGCCAAATCAGCCCCAGCATTTT,CASSLSPNQPQHF
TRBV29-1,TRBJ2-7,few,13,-,TGCAGCGTTGAAGTATGGGACTCCTACGAGCAGTACTTC,CSVEVWDSYEQYF
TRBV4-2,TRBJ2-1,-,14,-,TGTGCCAGCAGCCAAGTCTCCACGTACAATGAGCAGTTCTTC,CASSQVSTYNEQFF
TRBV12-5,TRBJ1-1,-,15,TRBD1,TGTGCTAGTGGTTTGGGTAGACAGGGGAACACTGAAGCTTTCTTT,CASGLGRQGNTEAFF
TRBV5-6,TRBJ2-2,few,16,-,TGTGCCAGCAGCTTGAGCCAGGCTTCGGGTACCGGGGAGCTGTTTTTT,CASSLSQASGTGELFF
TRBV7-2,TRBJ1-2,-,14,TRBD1,TGTGCCAGCAGCTTATTGACAGGGGGTGATGGCTACACCTTC,CASSLLTGGDGYTF
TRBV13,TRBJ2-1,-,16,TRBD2,TGTGCCAGCAGCTTAGAGCAAGCGGGGGGGCGTCGGAAGCAGTTCTTC,CASSLEQAGGRRKQFF
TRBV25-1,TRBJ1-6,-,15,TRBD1,TGTGCCAGCAGTGCCAGGACAGGGTATCGATCACCCCTCCACTTT,CASSARTGYRSPLHF
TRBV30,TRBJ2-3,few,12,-,TGTGCCTGGAGTGGCTTTTCAGATACGCAGTATTTT,CAWSGFSDTQYF
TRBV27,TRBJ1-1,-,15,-,TGTGCCAGCAGTTTATCGATAACGGGGTCCACTGAAGCTTTCTTT,CASSLSITGSTEAFF
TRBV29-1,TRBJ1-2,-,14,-,TGCAGCGTTAACTTCAGGGAAGGAAGCTATGGCTACACCTTC,CSVNFREGSYGYTF
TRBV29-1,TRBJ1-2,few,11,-,TGCAGCGTTGTAGAAGGGTATGGCTACACCTTC,CSVVEGYGYTF
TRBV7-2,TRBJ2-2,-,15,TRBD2,TGTGCCAGCAGCCAGGGGACTAGCGGGCGTGGGGAGCTGTTTTTT,CASSQGTSGRGELFF
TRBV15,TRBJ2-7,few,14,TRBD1,TGTGCCACCAGCACCCTACAGGGGTACTACGAGCAGTACTTC,CATSTLQGYYEQYF
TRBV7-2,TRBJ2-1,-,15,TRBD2,TGTGCCAGCAGCCCCCGGACTAGCTCCTACAATGAGCAGTTCTTC,CASSPRTSSYNEQFF
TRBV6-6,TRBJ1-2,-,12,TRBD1,TGTGCCAGCACCCCAGGGGGTTTTGGCTACACCTTC,CASTPGGFGYTF
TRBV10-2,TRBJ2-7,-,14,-,TGCGCCAGCAGCGAACAGGAGGTGGGAGGCGAGCAGTACTTC,CASSEQEVGGEQYF
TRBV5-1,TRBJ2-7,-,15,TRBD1,TGCGCCAGCAGCTCTCCCGGGACAGGACTCTACGAGCAGTACTTC,CASSSPGTGLYEQYF
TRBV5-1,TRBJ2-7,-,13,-,TGCGCCAGCAGCCCGGGCCAGGGTAGCGAGCAGTACTTC,CASSPGQGSEQYF
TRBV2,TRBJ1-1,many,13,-,TGTGCCAGCTTGGACGGGGGGAACACTGAAGCTTTCTTT,CASLDGGNTEAFF
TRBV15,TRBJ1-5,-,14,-,TGTGCCACCGAGGGAAGGGATAGCAATCAGCCCCAGCATTTT,CATEGRDSNQPQHF
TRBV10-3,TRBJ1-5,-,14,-,TGTGCCACCTGGGAGGGGTCGATATCTCAGCCCCAGCATTTT,CATWEGSISQPQHF
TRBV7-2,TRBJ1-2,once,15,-,TGTGCCAGCAGCCTCGATACGGGGTCAACCTATGGCTACACCTTC,CASSLDTGSTYGYTF
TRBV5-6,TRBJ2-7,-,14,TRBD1,TGTGCCAGCAGCGCTCGACAGGGGATCTACGAGCAGTACTTC,CASSARQGIYEQYF
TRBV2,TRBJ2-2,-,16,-,TGTGCCAGCTCCTCAGTTTGGGGAACGAACACCGGGGAGCTGTTTTTT,CASSSVWGTNTGELFF
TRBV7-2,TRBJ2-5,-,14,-,TGTGCCAGCAGCTTAAGGGGGTCTCAAGAGACCCAGTACTTC,CASSLRGSQETQYF
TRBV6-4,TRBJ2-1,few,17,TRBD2,TGTGCCAGCAGTGATTCAAGGGCTAGCGGGGATTCCAATGAGCAGTTCTTC,CASSDSRASGDSNEQFF
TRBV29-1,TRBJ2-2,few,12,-,TGCAGCGTTGTGGCTGGAACCGGGGAGCTGTTTTTT,CSVVAGTGELFF
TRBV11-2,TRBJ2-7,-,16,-,TGTGCCAGCAGCTTAGAGGGGCAGGTACTCTCCTACGAGCAGTACTTC,CASSLEGQVLSYEQYF
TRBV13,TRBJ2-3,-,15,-,TGTGCCAGCAGCCCAGAGGGGGAAATCACAGATACGCAGTATTTT,CASSPEGEITDTQYF
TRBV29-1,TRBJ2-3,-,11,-,TGCAGCGTTCCCCACACAGATACGCAGTATTTT,CSVPHTDTQYF
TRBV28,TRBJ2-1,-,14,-,TGTGCCAGCAGTTTACCTCCAAACTACAATGAGCAGTTCTTC,CASSLPPNYNEQFF
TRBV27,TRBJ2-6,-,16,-,TGTGCCAGCAGTTTGGGTGGGAGCTCTGGGGCCAACGTCCTGACTTTC,CASSLGGSSGANVLTF
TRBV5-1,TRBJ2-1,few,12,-,TGCGCCAGCAGCCACGGTGAGGCTGAGCAGTTCTTC,CASSHGEAEQFF
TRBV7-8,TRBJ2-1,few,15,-,TGTGCCAGCAGCTTAGCCAGGCCCTCCTACAATGAGCAGTTCTTC,CASSLARPSYNEQFF
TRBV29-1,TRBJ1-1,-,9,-,TGCAGCGTTCAGGCTGGAGCTTTCTTT,CSVQAGAFF
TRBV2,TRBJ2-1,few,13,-,TGTGCCAGCAGTGAAGCGCGAAGGGCTGAGCAGTTCTTC,CASSEARRAEQFF
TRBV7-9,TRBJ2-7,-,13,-,TGTGCCAGCAGCCCGAACAGTGCTGGCGAGCAGTACTTC,CASSPNSAGEQYF
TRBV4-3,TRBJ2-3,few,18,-,TGCGCCAGCAGCCAAGATAGGGGGGACCTCTATAGCACAGATACGCAGTATTTT,CASSQDRGDLYSTDTQYF